This entry features one T cell receptor beta chain sequence. V gave up 3 bases and J gave up 2 bases; unmatched junction bases: 11. Germline loops: CDR1 DFQATT, CDR2 SNEGSKA (reference sequence). CDR3 length: 16 amino acids. The data belong to a study of blood T cell repertoires in COVID-19. Overall study context: The cDNA or gDNA used as material had been derived from T cells, B-cell-depleted T cells, or PBMCs.

The data were produced by immunoSEQ multiplex PCR, yet TCRdb's version contains in-frame clones alone and is incomplete. The table includes approximately 94,000 clones, 80% to 90% detected once. This clonotype was obtained from a man aged 60-69 years with acute or convalescent COVID-19. The chain combines TRBV20-1 with TRBJ2-5, with TRBD2 matching over 8 bases. Material: peripheral blood. The CDR3 sequence: CSASLLGGVIQETQYF. CDR3 bases: TGCAGTGCTAGTCTTCTCGGGGGGGTGATACAAGAGACCCAGTACTTC.